The rows below give T cell receptor beta chains drawn from one sample of a study of OX40 agonist ivuxolimab in advanced cancers. The protocol was immunoSEQ multiplex PCR, while the TCRdb copy is restricted to in-frame clones and leaves out a portion. The table records approximately 44,000 clones, roughly 86% of them present only once. The material was CD4+ or CD8+ T cells sorted from blood, obtained in a trial of the OX40 agonist ivuxolimab. These receptors all stem from an adult with an advanced solid tumor such as melanoma, head and neck, liver or kidney cancer. Each CDR3 is given with its conserved first and last residue. A D gene is named only where the DNA matches it firmly. Clone size is not always given. Where it is, it says once, few, many or a class for expanded clones.

d_call: TRBD2
v_call: TRBV5-1
j_call: TRBJ2-3
clone_size: .
cdr3_aa: CASRAAGGASGERTDTQYF
cdr3_nt: TGCGCCAGCAGGGCCGCGGGTGGGGCTAGCGGGGAACGCACAGATACGCAGTATTTT

d_call: .
v_call: TRBV18
j_call: TRBJ2-1
clone_size: .
cdr3_aa: CASSPPRAYNEQFF
cdr3_nt: TGTGCCAGCTCACCACCGAGGGCGTACAATGAGCAGTTCTTC

d_call: .
v_call: TRBV5-8
j_call: TRBJ2-7
clone_size: .
cdr3_aa: CADASPTYEQYF
cdr3_nt: TGTGCCGACGCCTCACCGACCTACGAGCAGTACTTC

d_call: TRBD1
v_call: TRBV7-9
j_call: TRBJ2-3
clone_size: .
cdr3_aa: CASSYGQGIPDTQYF
cdr3_nt: TGTGCCAGCAGCTACGGACAGGGGATCCCAGATACGCAGTATTTT

d_call: .
v_call: TRBV4-3
j_call: TRBJ2-1
clone_size: .
cdr3_aa: CASSQDTGLNHNEQFF
cdr3_nt: TGCGCCAGCAGCCAAGATACCGGACTAAACCACAATGAGCAGTTCTTC

d_call: .
v_call: TRBV7-9
j_call: TRBJ2-3
clone_size: .
cdr3_aa: CASSLEAAPGDTQYF
cdr3_nt: TGTGCCAGCAGCTTAGAGGCGGCTCCCGGAGATACGCAGTATTTT

d_call: TRBD1
v_call: TRBV5-6
j_call: TRBJ1-5
clone_size: .
cdr3_aa: CASSWGQGVQPQHF
cdr3_nt: TGTGCCAGCAGCTGGGGACAGGGAGTTCAGCCCCAGCATTTT

d_call: .
v_call: TRBV19
j_call: TRBJ1-3
clone_size: .
cdr3_aa: CASSPTYGRGSGNTIYF
cdr3_nt: TGTGCCAGTAGTCCGACATACGGGAGGGGATCTGGAAACACCATATATTTT

d_call: .
v_call: TRBV7-8
j_call: TRBJ1-3
clone_size: .
cdr3_aa: CASSLGLGMRSGNTIYF
cdr3_nt: TGTGCCAGCAGCTTAGGTCTGGGGATGCGCTCTGGAAACACCATATATTTT

d_call: .
v_call: TRBV4-2
j_call: TRBJ2-7
clone_size: .
cdr3_aa: CASSLPIPGSYEQYF
cdr3_nt: TGTGCCAGCAGCCTACCAATCCCGGGGTCCTACGAGCAGTACTTC

d_call: .
v_call: TRBV4-1
j_call: TRBJ2-2
clone_size: once
cdr3_aa: CASTPRVTTGRTGELFF
cdr3_nt: TGCGCCAGCACCCCAAGGGTTACGACAGGTCGGACCGGGGAGCTGTTTTTT

d_call: .
v_call: TRBV5-4
j_call: TRBJ2-7
clone_size: .
cdr3_aa: CASSLMPYEQYF
cdr3_nt: TGTGCCAGCAGCTTGATGCCCTACGAGCAGTACTTC

d_call: .
v_call: TRBV7-8
j_call: TRBJ1-2
clone_size: .
cdr3_aa: CASSTLPGQLNYGYTF
cdr3_nt: TGTGCCAGCAGCACCCTGCCCGGACAGCTTAACTATGGCTACACCTTC

d_call: .
v_call: TRBV9
j_call: TRBJ1-2
clone_size: .
cdr3_aa: CASSVETGGGYTF
cdr3_nt: TGTGCCAGCAGCGTAGAAACGGGAGGGGGCTACACCTTC

d_call: .
v_call: TRBV28
j_call: TRBJ2-2
clone_size: .
cdr3_aa: CASSLFGVAVGNTGELFF
cdr3_nt: TGTGCCAGCAGTTTATTCGGGGTAGCTGTGGGGAACACCGGGGAGCTGTTTTTT

d_call: .
v_call: TRBV5-1
j_call: TRBJ2-7
clone_size: .
cdr3_aa: CASSLAETYEQYF
cdr3_nt: TGCGCCAGCAGCTTGGCCGAGACCTACGAGCAGTACTTC

d_call: TRBD1
v_call: TRBV4-3
j_call: TRBJ1-2
clone_size: few
cdr3_aa: CASSPKTGGGYGYTF
cdr3_nt: TGCGCCAGCAGCCCGAAGACAGGGGGCGGCTATGGCTACACCTTC

d_call: .
v_call: TRBV5-8
j_call: TRBJ1-1
clone_size: .
cdr3_aa: CASSLGFLVAEAFF
cdr3_nt: TGTGCCAGCAGCTTGGGATTCTTAGTGGCTGAAGCTTTCTTT

d_call: .
v_call: TRBV5-6
j_call: TRBJ1-4
clone_size: .
cdr3_aa: CASSLLTGSLGATNEKLFF
cdr3_nt: TGTGCCAGCAGCTTGCTTACAGGGTCGCTCGGGGCAACTAATGAAAAACTGTTTTTT

d_call: .
v_call: TRBV5-5
j_call: TRBJ2-2
clone_size: .
cdr3_aa: CASRLYTGELFF
cdr3_nt: TGTGCCAGCCGCCTGTACACCGGGGAGCTGTTTTTT

d_call: .
v_call: TRBV7-6
j_call: TRBJ1-6
clone_size: .
cdr3_aa: CASGLQGTSPLHF
cdr3_nt: TGTGCCAGCGGGTTACAGGGCACTTCACCCCTCCACTTT

d_call: .
v_call: TRBV4-1
j_call: TRBJ2-7
clone_size: .
cdr3_aa: CASSQGQGGIPSSYEQYF
cdr3_nt: TGCGCCAGCAGCCAAGGGCAGGGGGGAATTCCTTCCTCCTACGAGCAGTACTTC

d_call: .
v_call: TRBV15
j_call: TRBJ2-2
clone_size: .
cdr3_aa: CATSIAVGELFF
cdr3_nt: TGTGCCACCAGCATAGCGGTCGGGGAGCTGTTTTTT

d_call: .
v_call: TRBV6-1
j_call: TRBJ2-7
clone_size: .
cdr3_aa: CATWTPYEQYF
cdr3_nt: TGTGCCACCTGGACTCCCTACGAGCAGTACTTC

d_call: .
v_call: TRBV10-3
j_call: TRBJ2-5
clone_size: few
cdr3_aa: CAISEGAGQETQYF
cdr3_nt: TGTGCCATCAGTGAAGGGGCAGGACAAGAGACCCAGTACTTC

d_call: .
v_call: TRBV5-6
j_call: TRBJ2-5
clone_size: .
cdr3_aa: CASSRAFRSQETQYF
cdr3_nt: TGTGCCAGCAGCCGGGCCTTTAGGAGCCAAGAGACCCAGTACTTC

d_call: .
v_call: TRBV2
j_call: TRBJ2-3
clone_size: .
cdr3_aa: CASTSPGQPADTQYF
cdr3_nt: TGTGCCAGCACTTCACCGGGGCAGCCGGCAGATACGCAGTATTTT

d_call: .
v_call: TRBV25-1
j_call: TRBJ1-1
clone_size: .
cdr3_aa: CASSDYRGSEAFF
cdr3_nt: TGTGCCAGCAGTGATTATCGGGGATCTGAAGCTTTCTTT

d_call: .
v_call: TRBV7-2
j_call: TRBJ2-3
clone_size: .
cdr3_aa: CASSFGYTDTQYF
cdr3_nt: TGTGCCAGCAGCTTTGGCTACACAGATACGCAGTATTTT

d_call: .
v_call: TRBV7-3
j_call: TRBJ2-7
clone_size: .
cdr3_aa: CASSLSGGEYEQYF
cdr3_nt: TGTGCCAGCAGCTTATCGGGGGGCGAGTACGAGCAGTACTTC

d_call: .
v_call: TRBV7-8
j_call: TRBJ2-6
clone_size: .
cdr3_aa: CASSFDRFSGANVLTF
cdr3_nt: TGTGCCAGCAGCTTCGACAGGTTCTCTGGGGCCAACGTCCTGACTTTC

d_call: .
v_call: TRBV5-5
j_call: TRBJ1-4
clone_size: once
cdr3_aa: CASKQRGGNNEKLFF
cdr3_nt: TGTGCCAGCAAGCAAAGAGGGGGGAATAATGAAAAACTGTTTTTT

d_call: .
v_call: TRBV30
j_call: TRBJ2-3
clone_size: .
cdr3_aa: CAWALGRDTQYF
cdr3_nt: TGTGCCTGGGCTTTGGGCCGAGATACGCAGTATTTT

d_call: TRBD1
v_call: TRBV6-1
j_call: TRBJ2-7
clone_size: .
cdr3_aa: CASSPDRGSYEQYF
cdr3_nt: TGTGCCAGCAGTCCGGACAGGGGTTCTTACGAGCAGTACTTC

d_call: TRBD1
v_call: TRBV5-8
j_call: TRBJ1-6
clone_size: .
cdr3_aa: CASSSGQGNSPLHF
cdr3_nt: TGTGCCAGCAGCTCCGGACAGGGGAATTCACCCCTCCACTTT

d_call: .
v_call: TRBV19
j_call: TRBJ2-7
clone_size: .
cdr3_aa: CASSRKLDYEQYF
cdr3_nt: TGTGCCAGTAGTAGAAAGTTGGACTACGAGCAGTACTTC

d_call: TRBD1
v_call: TRBV29-1
j_call: TRBJ2-3
clone_size: .
cdr3_aa: CSVEEGLGTGRTDTQYF
cdr3_nt: TGCAGCGTTGAGGAGGGTCTCGGGACAGGGCGCACAGATACGCAGTATTTT

d_call: TRBD1
v_call: TRBV7-7
j_call: TRBJ1-1
clone_size: .
cdr3_aa: CASSPYTGAGTEAFF
cdr3_nt: TGTGCTAGCAGCCCTTACACAGGGGCCGGGACTGAAGCTTTCTTT

d_call: .
v_call: TRBV15
j_call: TRBJ2-7
clone_size: .
cdr3_aa: CATSLGGYYYEQYF
cdr3_nt: TGTGCCACCAGCCTAGGGGGATATTACTACGAGCAGTACTTC

d_call: TRBD1
v_call: TRBV13
j_call: TRBJ2-7
clone_size: .
cdr3_aa: CASSRQGPAYEQYF
cdr3_nt: TGTGCCAGCAGCCGACAGGGGCCGGCCTACGAGCAGTACTTC

d_call: TRBD1
v_call: TRBV7-6
j_call: TRBJ1-2
clone_size: few
cdr3_aa: CASSPLGTVYGYTF
cdr3_nt: TGTGCCAGCAGCCCCCTTGGGACAGTGTATGGCTACACCTTC

d_call: TRBD1
v_call: TRBV10-1
j_call: TRBJ1-2
clone_size: few
cdr3_aa: CASSDDPRGRRGYTF
cdr3_nt: TGCGCCAGCAGTGATGACCCAAGGGGGCGAAGAGGCTACACCTTC

d_call: TRBD1
v_call: TRBV6-4
j_call: TRBJ1-1
clone_size: once
cdr3_aa: CASRGQGDTEAFF
cdr3_nt: TGTGCCAGCAGAGGACAGGGTGATACTGAAGCTTTCTTT

d_call: .
v_call: TRBV7-2
j_call: TRBJ2-1
clone_size: once
cdr3_aa: CASSPGPYKNEQFF
cdr3_nt: TGTGCCAGCAGCCCCGGGCCCTACAAAAATGAGCAGTTCTTC

d_call: .
v_call: TRBV4-1
j_call: TRBJ1-2
clone_size: once
cdr3_aa: CASSHPWDTTKKGGYTF
cdr3_nt: TGCGCCAGCAGCCATCCTTGGGACACGACGAAGAAAGGTGGCTACACCTTC

d_call: .
v_call: TRBV4-2
j_call: TRBJ1-2
clone_size: .
cdr3_aa: CASSQDQGRDGYGYTF
cdr3_nt: TGTGCCAGCAGCCAAGACCAGGGGAGGGACGGCTATGGCTACACCTTC

d_call: .
v_call: TRBV7-9
j_call: TRBJ2-1
clone_size: few
cdr3_aa: CASSLASSRVTNEQFF
cdr3_nt: TGTGCCAGCAGCTTAGCGAGTAGCCGTGTAACCAATGAGCAGTTCTTC

d_call: .
v_call: TRBV27
j_call: TRBJ2-7
clone_size: .
cdr3_aa: CASSPSGRYEQYF
cdr3_nt: TGTGCCAGCAGTCCCTCAGGCCGTTACGAGCAGTACTTC

d_call: .
v_call: TRBV2
j_call: TRBJ2-2
clone_size: .
cdr3_aa: CASTSDSLTGELFF
cdr3_nt: TGTGCCAGCACCTCGGACAGCCTTACCGGGGAGCTGTTTTTT

d_call: .
v_call: TRBV11-1
j_call: TRBJ2-2
clone_size: .
cdr3_aa: CASSTRTGELFF
cdr3_nt: TGTGCCAGCAGCACCAGGACCGGGGAGCTGTTTTTT

d_call: .
v_call: TRBV4-3
j_call: TRBJ1-1
clone_size: .
cdr3_aa: CASSQESWAEEAFF
cdr3_nt: TGCGCCAGCAGCCAAGAATCGTGGGCAGAAGAAGCTTTCTTT

d_call: .
v_call: TRBV27
j_call: TRBJ2-7
clone_size: .
cdr3_aa: CASSNGPTGSSYEQYF
cdr3_nt: TGTGCCAGCAGTAACGGACCGACAGGAAGCTCCTACGAGCAGTACTTC

d_call: .
v_call: TRBV10-3
j_call: TRBJ2-5
clone_size: .
cdr3_aa: CAISRRDQETQYF
cdr3_nt: TGTGCCATCAGTCGGAGGGACCAAGAGACCCAGTACTTC

d_call: .
v_call: TRBV7-2
j_call: TRBJ1-2
clone_size: .
cdr3_aa: CASSLRQLYGYTF
cdr3_nt: TGTGCCAGCAGCTTGCGACAGCTCTATGGCTACACCTTC

d_call: TRBD1
v_call: TRBV7-6
j_call: TRBJ1-2
clone_size: .
cdr3_aa: CASSRSRTGQKTNYGYTF
cdr3_nt: TGTGCCAGCAGCCGCTCGCGGACAGGGCAAAAAACTAACTATGGCTACACCTTC

d_call: .
v_call: TRBV11-2
j_call: TRBJ1-2
clone_size: .
cdr3_aa: CASSPIRGVGGRGYTF
cdr3_nt: TGTGCCAGCAGCCCTATCCGGGGGGTTGGGGGCCGGGGCTACACCTTC